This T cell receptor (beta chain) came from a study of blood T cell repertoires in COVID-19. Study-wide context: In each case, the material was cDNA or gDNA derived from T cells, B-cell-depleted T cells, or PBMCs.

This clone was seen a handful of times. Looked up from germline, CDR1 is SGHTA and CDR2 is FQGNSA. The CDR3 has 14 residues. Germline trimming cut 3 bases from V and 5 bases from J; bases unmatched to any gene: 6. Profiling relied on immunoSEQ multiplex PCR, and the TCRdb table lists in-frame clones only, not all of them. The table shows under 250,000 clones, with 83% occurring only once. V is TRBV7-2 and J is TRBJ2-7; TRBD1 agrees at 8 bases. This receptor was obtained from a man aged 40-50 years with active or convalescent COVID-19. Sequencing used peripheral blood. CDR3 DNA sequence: TGTGCCAGCAGCTTCCGGACAGGGAGTCACGAGCAGTACTTC. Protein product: CASSFRTGSHEQYF.